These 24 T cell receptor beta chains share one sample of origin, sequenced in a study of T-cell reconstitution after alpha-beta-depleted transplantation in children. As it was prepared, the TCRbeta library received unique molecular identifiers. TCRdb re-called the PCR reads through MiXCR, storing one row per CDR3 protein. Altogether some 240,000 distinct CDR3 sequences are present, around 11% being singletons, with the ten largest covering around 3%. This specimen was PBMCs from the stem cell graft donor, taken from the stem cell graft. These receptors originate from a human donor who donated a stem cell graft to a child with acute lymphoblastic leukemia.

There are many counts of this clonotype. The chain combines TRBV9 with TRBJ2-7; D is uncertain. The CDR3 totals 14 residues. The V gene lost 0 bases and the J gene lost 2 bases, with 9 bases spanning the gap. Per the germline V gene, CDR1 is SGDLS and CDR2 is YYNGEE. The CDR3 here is CASSVAADTYEQYF. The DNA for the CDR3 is TGTGCCAGCAGCGTAGCCGCCGACACCTACGAGCAGTACTTC.

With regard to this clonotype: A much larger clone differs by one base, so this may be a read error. The CDR3 DNA follows: TGCGCCAGCAGCCAAGAAAAATTCCGGACCTGGTCTGACTACACCTTC. Its translation: CASSQEKFRTWSDYTF. This chain connects TRBV4-3 to TRBJ1-2; D uncertain. The length of the CDR3 is 16 residues. CDR1 and CDR2 from the germline V gene are LGHNA and YSLEER. V lost 0 bases, J lost 10 bases, and 21 bases lay in between.

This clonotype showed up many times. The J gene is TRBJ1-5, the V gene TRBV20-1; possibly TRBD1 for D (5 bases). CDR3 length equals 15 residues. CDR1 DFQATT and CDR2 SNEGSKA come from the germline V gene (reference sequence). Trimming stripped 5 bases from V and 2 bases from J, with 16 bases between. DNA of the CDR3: TGCAGTGCTGGAGGGGAGGGTCTGGGCAATCAGCCCCAGCATTTT. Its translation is CSAGGEGLGNQPQHF.

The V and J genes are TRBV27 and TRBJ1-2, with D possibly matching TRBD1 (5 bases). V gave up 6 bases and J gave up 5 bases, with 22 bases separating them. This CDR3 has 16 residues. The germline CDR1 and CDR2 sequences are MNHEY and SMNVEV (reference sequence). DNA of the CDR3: TGTGCCAGCAGCCCATCAACCCGACAGAGCCTGTATGGCTACACCTTC. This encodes CASSPSTRQSLYGYTF.

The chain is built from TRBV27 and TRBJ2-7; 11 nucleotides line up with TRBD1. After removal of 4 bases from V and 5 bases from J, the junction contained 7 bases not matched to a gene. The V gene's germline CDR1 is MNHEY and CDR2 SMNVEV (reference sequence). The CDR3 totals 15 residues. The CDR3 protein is CASSWGQGVFDEQYF. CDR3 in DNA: TGTGCCAGCAGTTGGGGACAGGGGGTTTTCGACGAGCAGTACTTC.

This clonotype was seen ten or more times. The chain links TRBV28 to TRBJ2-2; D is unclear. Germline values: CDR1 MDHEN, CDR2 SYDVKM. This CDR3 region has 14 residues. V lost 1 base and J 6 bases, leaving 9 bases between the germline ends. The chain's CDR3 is CASSLFRRAGELFF. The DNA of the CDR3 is TGTGCCAGCAGTTTATTTCGTAGGGCCGGGGAGCTGTTTTTT.

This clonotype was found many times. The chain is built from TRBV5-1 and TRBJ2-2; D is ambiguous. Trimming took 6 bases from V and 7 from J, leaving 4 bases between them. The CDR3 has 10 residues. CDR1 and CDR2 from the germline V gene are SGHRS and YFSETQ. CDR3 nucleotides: TGCGCCAGCATGGGCGGGGAGCTGTTTTTT. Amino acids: CASMGGELFF.

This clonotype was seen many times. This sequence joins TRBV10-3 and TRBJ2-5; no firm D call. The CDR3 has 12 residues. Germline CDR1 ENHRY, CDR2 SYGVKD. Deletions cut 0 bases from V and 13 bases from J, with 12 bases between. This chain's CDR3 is CAISESEGSWYF. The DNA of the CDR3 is TGTGCCATCAGTGAGTCTGAAGGGTCTTGGTACTTC.

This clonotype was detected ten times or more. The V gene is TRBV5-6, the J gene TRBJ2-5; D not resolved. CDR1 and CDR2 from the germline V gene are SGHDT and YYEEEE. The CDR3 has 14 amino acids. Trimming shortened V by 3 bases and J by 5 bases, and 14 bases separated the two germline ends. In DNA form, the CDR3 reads TGTGCCAGCAGCTCCCAGACTTGGTCGGAGACCCAGTACTTC. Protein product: CASSSQTWSETQYF. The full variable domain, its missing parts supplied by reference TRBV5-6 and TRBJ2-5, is DAGVTQSPTHLIKTRGQQVTLRCSPKSGHDTVSWYQQALGQGPQFIFQYYEEEERQRGNFPDRFSGHQFPNYSSELNVNALLLGDSALYLCASSSQTWSETQYFGPGTRLLVL.

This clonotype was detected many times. CDR3 sequence reads: CASSFFYEQYF. CDR3 bases: TGTGCCAGCAGTTTTTTCTACGAGCAGTACTTC. The genes are TRBV12-3 or TRBV12-4 and TRBJ2-7; D gene ambiguous. The ends were cut back, 3 bases at V and 3 bases at J, with 3 bases in the middle. There are 11 residues in the CDR3.

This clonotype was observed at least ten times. The CDR3 DNA follows: TGTGCCAGCAGTTTTTGGGTGGGAGTAGGCGAGACCCAGTACTTC. Amino acids: CASSFWVGVGETQYF. This chain joins TRBV28 and TRBJ2-5; D perhaps matches TRBD2 (5 bases). V lost 3 bases and J lost 5, with 16 bases in between. Germline V lookup: CDR1 MDHEN, CDR2 SYDVKM. The CDR3 has 15 residues. Using reference TRBV28 and TRBJ2-5 for the parts outside the CDR3, the full variable domain is DVKVTQSSRYLVKRTGEKVFLECVQDMDHENMFWYRQDPGLGLRLIYFSYDVKMKEKGDIPEGYSVSREKKERFSLILESASTNQTSMYLCASSFWVGVGETQYFGPGTRLLVL.

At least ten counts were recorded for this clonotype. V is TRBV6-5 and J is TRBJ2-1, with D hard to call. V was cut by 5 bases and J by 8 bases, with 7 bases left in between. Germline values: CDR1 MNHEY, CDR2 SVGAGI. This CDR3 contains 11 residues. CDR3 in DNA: TGTGCCAGCAGTACATCGCATGAGCAGTTCTTC. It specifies CASSTSHEQFF.

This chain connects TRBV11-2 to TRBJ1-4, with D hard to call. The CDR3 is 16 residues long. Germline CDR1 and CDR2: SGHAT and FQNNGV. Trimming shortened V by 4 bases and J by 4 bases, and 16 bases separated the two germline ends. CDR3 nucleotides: TGTGCCAGCAGCTCCCCGCCCGGACGGTTTAATGAAAAACTGTTTTTT. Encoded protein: CASSSPPGRFNEKLFF. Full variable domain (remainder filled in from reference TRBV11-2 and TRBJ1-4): EAGVAQSPRYKIIEKRQSVAFWCNPISGHATLYWYQQILGQGPKLLIQFQNNGVVDDSQLPKDRFSAERLKGVDSTLKIQPAKLEDSAVYLCASSSPPGRFNEKLFFGSGTQLSVL.

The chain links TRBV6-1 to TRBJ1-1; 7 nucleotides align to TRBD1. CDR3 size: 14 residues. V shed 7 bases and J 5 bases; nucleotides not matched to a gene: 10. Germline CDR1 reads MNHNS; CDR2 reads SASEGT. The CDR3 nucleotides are TGTGCCAGCACCCCCCACAGGGGTGGTACTGAAGCTTTCTTT. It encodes CASTPHRGGTEAFF.

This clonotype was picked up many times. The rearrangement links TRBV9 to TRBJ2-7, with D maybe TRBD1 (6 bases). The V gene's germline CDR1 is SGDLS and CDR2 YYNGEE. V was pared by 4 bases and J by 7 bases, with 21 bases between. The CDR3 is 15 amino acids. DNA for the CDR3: TGTGCCAGCAGCCGAAACCGGGACACGGGCAAGGAGCAGTACTTC. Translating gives CASSRNRDTGKEQYF.

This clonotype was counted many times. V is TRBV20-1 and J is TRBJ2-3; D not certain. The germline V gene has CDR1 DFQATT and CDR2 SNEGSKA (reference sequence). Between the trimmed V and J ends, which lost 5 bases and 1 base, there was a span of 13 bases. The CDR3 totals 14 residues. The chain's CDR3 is CSAPGRAGTDTQYF. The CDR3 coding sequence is TGCAGTGCTCCCGGAAGGGCGGGCACAGATACGCAGTATTTT.

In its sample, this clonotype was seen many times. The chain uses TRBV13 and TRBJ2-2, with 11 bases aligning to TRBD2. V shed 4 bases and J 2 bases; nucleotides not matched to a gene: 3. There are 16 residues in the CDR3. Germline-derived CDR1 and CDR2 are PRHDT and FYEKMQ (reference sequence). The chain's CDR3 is CASSSTSGTNTGELFF. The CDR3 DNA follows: TGTGCCAGCAGCTCGACTAGCGGGACTAACACCGGGGAGCTGTTTTTT. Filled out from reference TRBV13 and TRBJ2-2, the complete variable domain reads AAGVIQSPRHLIKEKRETATLKCYPIPRHDTVYWYQQGPGQDPQFLISFYEKMQSDKGSIPDRFSAQQFSDYHSELNMSSLELGDSALYFCASSSTSGTNTGELFFGEGSRLTVL.

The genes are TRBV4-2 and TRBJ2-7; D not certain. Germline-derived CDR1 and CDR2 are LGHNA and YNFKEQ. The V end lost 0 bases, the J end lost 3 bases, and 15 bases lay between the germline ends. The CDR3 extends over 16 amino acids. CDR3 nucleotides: TGTGCCAGCAGCCAAGATCGGGCAGAGCCAGTCTACGAGCAGTACTTC. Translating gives CASSQDRAEPVYEQYF.

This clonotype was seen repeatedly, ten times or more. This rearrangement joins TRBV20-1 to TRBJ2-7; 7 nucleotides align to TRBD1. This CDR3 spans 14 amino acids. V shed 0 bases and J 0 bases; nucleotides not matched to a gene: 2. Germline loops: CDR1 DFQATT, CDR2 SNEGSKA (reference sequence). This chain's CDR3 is CSAREGGPSYEQYF. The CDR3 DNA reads TGCAGTGCTAGAGAAGGGGGCCCCTCCTACGAGCAGTACTTC.

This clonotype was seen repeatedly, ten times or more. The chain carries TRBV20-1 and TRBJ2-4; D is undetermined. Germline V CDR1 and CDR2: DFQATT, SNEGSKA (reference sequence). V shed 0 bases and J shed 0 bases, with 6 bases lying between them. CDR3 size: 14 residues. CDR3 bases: TGCAGTGCTAGAGATCAGATAGCCAAAAACATTCAGTACTTC. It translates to CSARDQIAKNIQYF.

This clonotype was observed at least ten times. The CDR3 spells CASSLRGGAGRPYEQYF. The CDR3 coding sequence is TGCGCCAGCAGCTTGAGGGGCGGAGCAGGACGACCCTACGAGCAGTACTTC. This chain links TRBV5-1 with TRBJ2-7; D is possibly TRBD1 (5 bases). There are 17 residues in the CDR3. The germline V gene encodes CDR1 SGHRS and CDR2 YFSETQ. Between the trimmed V and J ends, which lost 1 base and 2 bases, there was a span of 19 bases.

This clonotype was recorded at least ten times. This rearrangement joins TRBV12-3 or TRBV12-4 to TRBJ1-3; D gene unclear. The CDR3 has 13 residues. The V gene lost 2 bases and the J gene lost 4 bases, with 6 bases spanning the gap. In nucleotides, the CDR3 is TGTGCCAGCAGTTTATCGTCGGGAAACACCATATATTTT. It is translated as CASSLSSGNTIYF.

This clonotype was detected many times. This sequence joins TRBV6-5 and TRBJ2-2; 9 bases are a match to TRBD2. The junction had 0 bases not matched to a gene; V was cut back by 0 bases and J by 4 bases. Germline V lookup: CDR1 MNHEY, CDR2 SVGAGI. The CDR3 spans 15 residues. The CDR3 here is CASSYSAGGTGELFF. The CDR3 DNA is TGTGCCAGCAGTTACTCAGCGGGGGGCACCGGGGAGCTGTTTTTT.

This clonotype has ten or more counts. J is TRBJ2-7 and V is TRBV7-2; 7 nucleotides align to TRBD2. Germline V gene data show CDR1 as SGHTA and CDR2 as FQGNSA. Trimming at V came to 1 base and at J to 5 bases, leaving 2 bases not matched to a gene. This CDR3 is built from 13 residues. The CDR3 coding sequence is TGTGCCAGCAGCTTAGTCAGCGGGAACGAGCAGTACTTC. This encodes CASSLVSGNEQYF.